The rows below give T cell receptor beta chains drawn from one sample of a study of cytomegalovirus exposure and HLA in healthy donors. Here immunoSEQ multiplex PCR was the method, and the copy in TCRdb shows in-frame clones only, minus some. The table has a few hundred thousand clones, 75% to 90% seen once; the top ten hold 0.8% to 0.85%. Sequencing was performed on PBMCs. The origin of the receptors is a young woman in good health and CMV-seronegative. CDR3s include the opening cysteine and the closing phenylalanine or tryptophan. The D gene is left open where the match is weak. A clone size is listed for some rows: how often the clone was seen (once, few, many), or a class if it is expanded.

>TRBV4-1|TRBJ2-7|TRBD1|NA
TGCGCCAGCAGCCCGAGTGACAGGGGGAATCTTTACGAGCAGTACTTC
CASSPSDRGNLYEQYF
>TRBV30|TRBJ2-7|TRBD1|NA
TGTGCCTGGAGCTGGCAGGGGGCCTACGAGCAGTACTTC
CAWSWQGAYEQYF
>TRBV9|TRBJ1-4|TRBD1|NA
TGTGCCAGCAGCGTGGGACAGGGGAGGGCAACTAATGAAAAACTGTTTTTT
CASSVGQGRATNEKLFF
>TRBV6-4|TRBJ1-5|NA|NA
TGTGCCGGATTAACGGGGGGATTCCATCAGCCCCAGCATTTT
CAGLTGGFHQPQHF
>TRBV14|TRBJ1-3|NA|NA
TGTGCCAGCAGCCAAGTAATTGGCTTGTGGAGTCTTGGAAACACCATATATTTT
CASSQVIGLWSLGNTIYF
>TRBV4-1|TRBJ1-6|TRBD1|NA
TGCGCCAGCAGCCAGGGACAGATGGATTCACCCCTCCACTTT
CASSQGQMDSPLHF
>TRBV19|TRBJ2-2|TRBD1|once
TGTGCCAGTAGTATAACCCCGACAGGGACCGGGGAGCTGTTTTTT
CASSITPTGTGELFF
>TRBV5-1|TRBJ1-2|NA|NA
TGCGCCAGCAGCTTGGACGGGGTTGGTTCCTATGGCTACACCTTC
CASSLDGVGSYGYTF
>TRBV30|TRBJ2-7|NA|once
TGTGCCTGGAGTGAGGGGCTAATCTACGAGCAGTACTTC
CAWSEGLIYEQYF
>TRBV2|TRBJ2-3|TRBD2|NA
TGTGCCAGACCCTCCGGGACTAGCGGAAGCACAGATACGCAGTATTTT
CARPSGTSGSTDTQYF